The 8 T cell receptor beta chains below all came from one sample that was sequenced in a study of identical twins (dated by TCRdb to 2016 to 2018). Library prep was done by 5' RACE. Sequencer: Illumina HiSeq 2000. TCRdb reprocessed the public reads (quality trimming at Q25 with fastp, clone calling with MiXCR) and kept in-frame beta chains. Here each entry gathers all rows of one CDR3 protein and keeps the most common genes and DNA. This sample gives 690,000 or so distinct CDR3 sequences in total; 8.6% of them show up just once. Around 0.98% of the sample rests with the top ten. This sample also belongs to another study, concerning yellow fever vaccine responses in identical twins.

The sample consisted of PBMCs. The receptor set was obtained from a woman aged 18-29 years in good health.

This clonotype was detected a few times. The chain has TRBV11-3 and TRBJ2-7; 7 positions agree with TRBD2. Germline V gene data show CDR1 as SGHNT and CDR2 as YENEEA. The length of the CDR3 is 15 residues. V dropped 5 bases and J dropped 8; count of bases not matched to a gene: 15. The CDR3 here is CASSRSGLADPQQYF. The DNA of the CDR3 is TGTGCCAGCAGCCGAAGTGGTCTAGCGGACCCCCAGCAGTACTTC.

Only a few counts were recorded for this clonotype. The gene calls are TRBV27 and TRBJ2-5, with D hard to call. From germline, CDR1 is MNHEY and CDR2 SMNVEV (reference sequence). The V gene lost 5 bases and the J gene lost 1 base, with 8 bases spanning the gap. The CDR3 runs to 13 residues. CDR3 sequence reads: CASSTTVQETQYF. The CDR3 DNA is TGTGCCAGCAGTACGACGGTCCAAGAGACCCAGTACTTC.

In regard to this clonotype: A much bigger clone sits one base away, suggesting this may be a read error. This chain links TRBV12-3 or TRBV12-4 with TRBJ2-7; D is perhaps TRBD1 or TRBD2 (5 bases each). The CDR3 loop spans 11 amino acids. CDR3 sequence: CASRDRYEQSF. The CDR3 DNA sequence: TGTGCCAGCCGGGACCGCTACGAGCAGTCCTTC.

This sequence joins TRBV7-9 and TRBJ1-5; TRBD1 is a possible D gene (5 bases). The CDR3 is 14 residues long. Trimming took 5 bases from V and 3 from J, leaving 11 bases between them. Germline V gives CDR1 SEHNR, CDR2 FQNEAQ (reference sequence). The CDR3 DNA follows: TGTGCCAGCAGCACGGGGGTGGCCAATCAGCCCCAGCATTTT. Amino acid sequence: CASSTGVANQPQHF.

This clonotype occurred a few times. J is TRBJ2-1 and V is TRBV20-1, with 11 bases identical to TRBD2. This CDR3 is 15 amino acids long. Germline V gene sequence: CDR1 DFQATT, CDR2 SNEGSKA (reference sequence). V shed 0 bases and J 3 bases; nucleotides not matched to a gene: 1. The CDR3 region is CSARDGLAGYNEQFF. In nucleotides, the CDR3 is TGCAGTGCTAGAGATGGACTAGCGGGCTACAATGAGCAGTTCTTC.

This clonotype was seen more than once but under ten times. The V gene is TRBV2, the J gene TRBJ2-7, with unresolved D. V was clipped by 2 bases and J by 5 bases, with 4 bases between them. The CDR3 totals 11 residues. Germline lookup yields CDR1 SNHLY and CDR2 FYNNEI. CDR3 residues: CASSETNEQYF. Here the CDR3 DNA reads TGTGCCAGCAGTGAAACTAACGAGCAGTACTTC.

In its sample, this clonotype was seen a few times. J is TRBJ2-1 and V is TRBV4-3, with 10 positions matching TRBD2. This CDR3 is 18 amino acids long. Per the germline V gene, CDR1 is LGHNA and CDR2 is YSLEER. The J segment lost 7 bases and the V segment lost 0 bases, leaving 12 bases of the junction unmatched. For the CDR3, the DNA is TGCGCCAGCAGCCAAGAAACATGGGTGGGACTAGCGTTGAATGAGCAGTTCTTC. As protein: CASSQETWVGLALNEQFF.

The gene calls are TRBV15 and TRBJ2-5; TRBD2 matches at 10 bases. The germline CDR1 and CDR2 sequences are LNHNV and YYDKDF (reference sequence). The junction had 1 base not matched to a gene; V was cut back by 0 bases and J by 0 bases. The CDR3 totals 16 residues. This CDR3 is CATSRDGTSDQETQYF. The CDR3 nucleotides are TGTGCCACCAGCAGAGATGGGACTAGCGACCAAGAGACCCAGTACTTC.